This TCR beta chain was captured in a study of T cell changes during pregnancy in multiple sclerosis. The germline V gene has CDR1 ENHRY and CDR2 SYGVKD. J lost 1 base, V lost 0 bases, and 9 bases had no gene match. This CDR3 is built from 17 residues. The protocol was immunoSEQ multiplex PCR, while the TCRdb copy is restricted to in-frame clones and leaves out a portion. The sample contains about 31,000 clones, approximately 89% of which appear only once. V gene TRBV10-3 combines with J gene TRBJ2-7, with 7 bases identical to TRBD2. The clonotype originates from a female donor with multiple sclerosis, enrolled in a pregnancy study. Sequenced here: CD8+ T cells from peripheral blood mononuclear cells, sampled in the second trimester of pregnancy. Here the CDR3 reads CAISESSLRGISYEQYF. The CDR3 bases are TGTGCCATCAGTGAGTCAAGTTTGCGGGGGATTTCCTACGAGCAGTACTTC.